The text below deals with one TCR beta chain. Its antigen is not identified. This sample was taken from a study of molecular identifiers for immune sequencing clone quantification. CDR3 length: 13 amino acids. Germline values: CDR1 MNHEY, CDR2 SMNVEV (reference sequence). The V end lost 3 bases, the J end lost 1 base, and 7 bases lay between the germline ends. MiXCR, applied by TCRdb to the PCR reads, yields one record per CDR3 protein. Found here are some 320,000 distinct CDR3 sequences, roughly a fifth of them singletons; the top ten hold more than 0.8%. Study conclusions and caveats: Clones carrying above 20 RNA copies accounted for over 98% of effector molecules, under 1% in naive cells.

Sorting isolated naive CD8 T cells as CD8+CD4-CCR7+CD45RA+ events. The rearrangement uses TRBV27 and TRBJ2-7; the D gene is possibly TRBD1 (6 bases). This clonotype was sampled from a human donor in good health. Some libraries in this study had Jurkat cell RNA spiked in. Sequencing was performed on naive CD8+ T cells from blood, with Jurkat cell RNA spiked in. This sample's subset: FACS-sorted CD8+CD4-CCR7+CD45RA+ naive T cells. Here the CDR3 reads CASSFQGSYEQYF. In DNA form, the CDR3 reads TGTGCCAGCAGTTTTCAGGGGTCCTACGAGCAGTACTTC.